The 4 T cell receptor beta chains listed next were all sequenced from one sample in a study of blood T cells in healthy people across ages. The authors ran a second PCR of about 7 to 12 cycles using a sample-barcoded 5' primer and a J-beta primer mix. TCRdb itself ran the 5' RACE reads through MiXCR, one entry per CDR3 protein. The sample consists of approximately 780,000 distinct CDR3 sequences, more than 25% of them appearing once. The sample was also reused in another study, on T cells of mothers and their children.

Sequencing was carried out using blood. The receptors were gathered from a boy aged 5-17 years in good health.

The chain employs TRBV5-1 and TRBJ1-6; D call uncertain. The CDR3 spans 17 residues. Deletions cut 1 base from V and 0 bases from J, with 11 bases between. CDR1 and CDR2 from the germline V gene are SGHRS and YFSETQ. The CDR3 is CASSLSTRSSYNSPLHF. The CDR3 DNA is TGCGCCAGCAGCTTGAGCACAAGGAGCTCCTATAATTCACCCCTCCACTTT. Full variable domain (remainder filled in from reference TRBV5-1 and TRBJ1-6): KAGVTQTPRYLIKTRGQQVTLSCSPISGHRSVSWYQQTPGQGLQFLFEYFSETQRNKGNFPGRFSGRQFSNSRSEMNVSTLELGDSALYLCASSLSTRSSYNSPLHFGNGTRLTVT.

This sequence joins TRBV9 and TRBJ2-5, with a weak D call TRBD1 (5 bases). The J call is doubtful: the DNA matches TRBJ2-1 better. The V gene's germline CDR1 is SGDLS and CDR2 YYNGEE. CDR3 length: 15 residues. The CDR3 loop is CASSVVAYRSNEQFF. Here the CDR3 DNA reads TGTGCCAGCAGCGTAGTCGCATACAGGAGCAATGAGCAGTTCTTC.

The chain uses TRBV27 and TRBJ2-3; no clear D gene. Trimming pared 6 bases from V and 5 bases from J, leaving 12 bases between. Germline CDR1 and CDR2: MNHEY and SMNVEV (reference sequence). The CDR3 has 13 amino acids. CDR3 residues: CASSSERRDTQYF. DNA for the CDR3: TGTGCCAGCAGCTCGGAACGTCGAGATACGCAGTATTTT.

This clonotype was recorded a few times. The chain employs TRBV2 and TRBJ2-6; D is unclear. The CDR3 is 18 residues long. Looked up from germline, CDR1 is SNHLY and CDR2 is FYNNEI. Trimming removed 10 bases from V and 0 bases from J, with 22 bases in between. CDR3 sequence reads: CATRRQAQESSGANVLTF. Written as DNA, the CDR3 is TGTGCCACCAGGCGTCAGGCTCAAGAAAGCTCTGGGGCCAACGTCCTGACTTTC.